This is a list of T cell receptor beta chains from one sample in a study of Graves' ophthalmopathy and Graves' hyperthyroidism. TCRdb reanalysed the multiplex PCR reads using MiXCR and keeps one entry per CDR3 protein. The sample shows about 620,000 distinct CDR3 sequences, approximately 21% of them seen only once. Sequencing was carried out using peripheral blood. These receptors came from a young woman with stable Graves' hyperthyroidism. Some clones in this sample may be carry-over from other donors' samples. CDR3s include the opening cysteine and the closing phenylalanine or tryptophan. Each record gives: CDR3 DNA, CDR3 protein, D gene, J gene, clone size, CDR3 length, V gene. D genes are given only for firm matches. Some rows have no size entry. The others give once, few or many, or a class for an expanded clone.

cdr3_nt: TGTGCCAGCAGATCCACAGGGAGGCACGACTATGGCTACACCTTC
cdr3_aa: CASRSTGRHDYGYTF
d_call: .
j_call: TRBJ1-2
clone_size: .
cdr3_length: 15
v_call: TRBV12-3/TRBV12-4

cdr3_nt: TGTGCCAGCAGCTTTAGCGGGAGAACCTACGAGCAGTACTTC
cdr3_aa: CASSFSGRTYEQYF
d_call: TRBD2
j_call: TRBJ2-7
clone_size: many
cdr3_length: 14
v_call: TRBV5-6

cdr3_nt: TGTGCCAGCAGTTCCCTGGAGGCAGGGGCATTGATGTTC
cdr3_aa: CASSSLEAGALMF
d_call: .
j_call: TRBJ2-7
clone_size: many
cdr3_length: 13
v_call: TRBV27

cdr3_nt: TGTGCCTGGAGGGGTAGAGTTGTCACCGGGGAGCTGTTTTTT
cdr3_aa: CAWRGRVVTGELFF
d_call: .
j_call: TRBJ2-2
clone_size: many
cdr3_length: 14
v_call: TRBV30

cdr3_nt: TGTGCCAGTAGTATGGGGCAGCTGATGAACACTGAAGCTTTCTTT
cdr3_aa: CASSMGQLMNTEAFF
d_call: .
j_call: TRBJ1-1
clone_size: .
cdr3_length: 15
v_call: TRBV19

cdr3_nt: TGCAGTGCTAGAGATACAGGGATGAACACTGAAGCTTTCTTT
cdr3_aa: CSARDTGMNTEAFF
d_call: .
j_call: TRBJ1-1
clone_size: many
cdr3_length: 14
v_call: TRBV20-1

cdr3_nt: TGTGCCAGCAGTTCAGACAGTTTTGCCGGGGAGCTGTTTTTT
cdr3_aa: CASSSDSFAGELFF
d_call: .
j_call: TRBJ2-2
clone_size: many
cdr3_length: 14
v_call: TRBV12-3/TRBV12-4

cdr3_nt: TGTGCCAGCAGTTCCCCAGGGGGGGATTCACCCCTCCACTTT
cdr3_aa: CASSSPGGDSPLHF
d_call: TRBD1
j_call: TRBJ1-6
clone_size: many
cdr3_length: 14
v_call: TRBV6-5

cdr3_nt: TGCGCCAGCAGTCAAGGGTTGAGCTCTGGAAACACCATATATTTT
cdr3_aa: CASSQGLSSGNTIYF
d_call: .
j_call: TRBJ1-3
clone_size: many
cdr3_length: 15
v_call: TRBV4-1

cdr3_nt: TGTGCCAGCAGTGATACAGGGTCGAACACCGGGGAGCTGTTTTTT
cdr3_aa: CASSDTGSNTGELFF
d_call: .
j_call: TRBJ2-2
clone_size: .
cdr3_length: 15
v_call: TRBV6-1

cdr3_nt: TGTGCCAGCAGTGATAGGACAGGGTCCGGGGAGCTGTTTTTT
cdr3_aa: CASSDRTGSGELFF
d_call: TRBD1
j_call: TRBJ2-2
clone_size: many
cdr3_length: 14
v_call: TRBV2

cdr3_nt: TGTGCCAGCAGTTTAGGACAGGCTCCTTTAGCCAAAAACATTCAGTACTTC
cdr3_aa: CASSLGQAPLAKNIQYF
d_call: .
j_call: TRBJ2-4
clone_size: many
cdr3_length: 17
v_call: TRBV12-3/TRBV12-4

cdr3_nt: TGTGCCAGCAGTTTATCGGGCCTCTGGGACACCGGGGAGCTGTTTTTT
cdr3_aa: CASSLSGLWDTGELFF
d_call: .
j_call: TRBJ2-2
clone_size: few
cdr3_length: 16
v_call: TRBV28

cdr3_nt: TGTGCCAGCAGTTCAGTTTTTAAAGGGCCTGAAGCTTTCTTT
cdr3_aa: CASSSVFKGPEAFF
d_call: .
j_call: TRBJ1-1
clone_size: .
cdr3_length: 14
v_call: TRBV12-3/TRBV12-4

cdr3_nt: TGTGCCAGCAGTTTACTTCGGGACAGGGGAAAAGCTAACTATGGCTACACCTTC
cdr3_aa: CASSLLRDRGKANYGYTF
d_call: TRBD1
j_call: TRBJ1-2
clone_size: few
cdr3_length: 18
v_call: TRBV28

cdr3_nt: TGTGCCAGCGGACCCGGGGCAACCTACGAGCAGTACTTC
cdr3_aa: CASGPGATYEQYF
d_call: .
j_call: TRBJ2-7
clone_size: few
cdr3_length: 13
v_call: TRBV7-9

cdr3_nt: TGTGCCAGCAGTTACGGAGTCGGTGGTCAGCCCCAGCATTTT
cdr3_aa: CASSYGVGGQPQHF
d_call: .
j_call: TRBJ1-5
clone_size: .
cdr3_length: 14
v_call: TRBV6-2/TRBV6-3

cdr3_nt: TGTGCCAGCGGGCCAGACAGGGGTGGCTACACCTTC
cdr3_aa: CASGPDRGGYTF
d_call: TRBD1
j_call: TRBJ1-2
clone_size: .
cdr3_length: 12
v_call: TRBV27

cdr3_nt: TGTGCCATCAGTGTTGTAGAGTTTAACTATGGCTACACCTTC
cdr3_aa: CAISVVEFNYGYTF
d_call: .
j_call: TRBJ1-2
clone_size: .
cdr3_length: 14
v_call: TRBV25-1

cdr3_nt: TGTGCCAGCAGCTTAGCGGGACAGGGGGCCTTCGAGCAGTACTTC
cdr3_aa: CASSLAGQGAFEQYF
d_call: TRBD1
j_call: TRBJ2-7
clone_size: many
cdr3_length: 15
v_call: TRBV7-9

cdr3_nt: TGTGCCAAAGGGGGGGACAGGGTTTTGGGCAACATTCAGTACTTC
cdr3_aa: CAKGGDRVLGNIQYF
d_call: TRBD1
j_call: TRBJ2-4
clone_size: many
cdr3_length: 15
v_call: TRBV12-3/TRBV12-4

cdr3_nt: TGTGCCAGCAGTGCCGGCGGGGACGTCACCGGGGAGCTGTTTTTT
cdr3_aa: CASSAGGDVTGELFF
d_call: .
j_call: TRBJ2-2
clone_size: many
cdr3_length: 15
v_call: TRBV6-1

cdr3_nt: TGCGCCCGAAAAAGTGGGACCCTCTCCTACGAGCAGTACTTC
cdr3_aa: CARKSGTLSYEQYF
d_call: .
j_call: TRBJ2-7
clone_size: many
cdr3_length: 14
v_call: TRBV4-1

cdr3_nt: TGTGCCAGCAGAAGCTTTAACTATGGCTACACCTTC
cdr3_aa: CASRSFNYGYTF
d_call: .
j_call: TRBJ1-2
clone_size: .
cdr3_length: 12
v_call: TRBV6-1

cdr3_nt: TGCGCCAGCAGTGGGAGTTCTGAAGCTTTCTTT
cdr3_aa: CASSGSSEAFF
d_call: .
j_call: TRBJ1-1
clone_size: many
cdr3_length: 11
v_call: TRBV5-1

cdr3_nt: TGTGCCAGCAGGCTTGACAGGCACTATGGCTACACCTTC
cdr3_aa: CASRLDRHYGYTF
d_call: .
j_call: TRBJ1-2
clone_size: many
cdr3_length: 13
v_call: TRBV6-2/TRBV6-3

cdr3_nt: TGTGCCAGCAGTGAGGGAGCGGGCATTAAGTACTTC
cdr3_aa: CASSEGAGIKYF
d_call: .
j_call: TRBJ2-4
clone_size: few
cdr3_length: 12
v_call: TRBV2